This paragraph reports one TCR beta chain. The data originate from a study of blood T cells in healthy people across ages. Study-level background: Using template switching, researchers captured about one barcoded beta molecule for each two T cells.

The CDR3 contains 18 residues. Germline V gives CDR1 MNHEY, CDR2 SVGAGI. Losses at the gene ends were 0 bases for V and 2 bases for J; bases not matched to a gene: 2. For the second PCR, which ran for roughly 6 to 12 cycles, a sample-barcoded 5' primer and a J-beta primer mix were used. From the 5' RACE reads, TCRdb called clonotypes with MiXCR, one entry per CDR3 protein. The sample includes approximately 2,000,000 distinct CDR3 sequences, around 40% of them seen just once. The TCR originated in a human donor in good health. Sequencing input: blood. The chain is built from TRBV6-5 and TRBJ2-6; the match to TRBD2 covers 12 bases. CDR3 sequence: CASSYSPSGGAGANVLTF. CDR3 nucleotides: TGTGCCAGCAGTTACTCGCCTAGCGGGGGGGCTGGGGCCAACGTCCTGACTTTC.